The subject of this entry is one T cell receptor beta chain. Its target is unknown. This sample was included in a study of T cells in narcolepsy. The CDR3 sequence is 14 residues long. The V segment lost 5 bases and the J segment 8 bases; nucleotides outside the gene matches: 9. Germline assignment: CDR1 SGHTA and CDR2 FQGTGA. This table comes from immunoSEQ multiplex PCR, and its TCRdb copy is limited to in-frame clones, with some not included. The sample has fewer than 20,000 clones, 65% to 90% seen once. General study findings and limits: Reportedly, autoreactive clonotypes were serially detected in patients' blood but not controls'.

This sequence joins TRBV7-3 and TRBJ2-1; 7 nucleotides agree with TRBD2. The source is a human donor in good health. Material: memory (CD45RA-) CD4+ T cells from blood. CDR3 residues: CASSPLGRGHEQFF. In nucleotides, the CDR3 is TGTGCCAGCAGCCCCCTTGGGAGGGGCCATGAGCAGTTCTTC.